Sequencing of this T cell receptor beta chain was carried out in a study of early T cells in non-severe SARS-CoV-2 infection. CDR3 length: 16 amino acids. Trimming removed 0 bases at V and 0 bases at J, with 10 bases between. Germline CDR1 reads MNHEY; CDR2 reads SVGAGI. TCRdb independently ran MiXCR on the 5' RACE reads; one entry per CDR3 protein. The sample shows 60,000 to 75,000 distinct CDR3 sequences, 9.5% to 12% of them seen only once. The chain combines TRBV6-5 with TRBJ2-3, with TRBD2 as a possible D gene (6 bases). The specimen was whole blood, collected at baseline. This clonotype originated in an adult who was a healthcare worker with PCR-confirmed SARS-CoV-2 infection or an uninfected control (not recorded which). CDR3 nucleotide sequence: TGTGCCAGCAGTTACTCGTCGGGAGCTAGCACAGATACGCAGTATTTT. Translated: CASSYSSGASTDTQYF.